The clone carrying this TCR beta chain was counted a single time. Each CDR3 protein is one row after TCRdb ran MiXCR on the RT-PCR reads. The sample has 900,000 to 1,000,000 distinct CDR3 sequences, about a sixth seen once. This CDR3 region has 14 residues. Germline V gives CDR1 MNHEY, CDR2 SVGEGT. The germline V and J ends were trimmed by 2 bases and 6 bases, with 11 bases remaining between them. The sample belongs to a study of patients and donors after allogeneic stem cell transplantation. The clonotype comes from a human donor who was either an allogeneic HSCT recipient or a stem cell or donor lymphocyte infusion donor (not recorded which). It is not recorded whose cells these are; they may come from a transplant donor. Sequences were obtained from blood, either unsorted or a sorted T cell fraction (not recorded which). V gene TRBV6-2 or TRBV6-3 combines with J gene TRBJ1-5; no firm D call. The CDR3 sequence is CASSYGEVAQPQHF. In nucleotides, the CDR3 is TGTGCCAGCAGTTACGGGGAGGTTGCTCAGCCCCAGCATTTT.